These 8 T cell receptor beta chains originate from one sample sequenced in a study of CD8 T cells in Susac syndrome (dated by TCRdb to between 2017 and 2020). Library preparation used the immunoSEQ multiplex PCR assay. RNA was extracted using the RNeasy kit, and roughly 0.45 to 1 microgram was reverse transcribed with random hexamers. TCRdb trimmed the raw reads at Q25, called clones with MiXCR and kept productive beta chains. One record per CDR3 amino acid sequence lists the most common genes and DNA. The sample has about 300,000 distinct CDR3 sequences on record, over 75% of them singletons. The ten largest clones capture around 0.2% of the sample. The sequenced material came from CD8+ T cells from PBMCs. The source of these receptors is a human donor with multiple sclerosis.

The chain joins TRBV27 to TRBJ1-5; the D gene is possibly TRBD1 (5 bases). The germline V gene has CDR1 MNHEY and CDR2 SMNVEV (reference sequence). This CDR3 is built from 14 residues. Between the trimmed V and J ends, which lost 3 bases and 3 bases, there was a span of 9 bases. DNA for the CDR3: TGTGCCAGCAGTTTTGCAGGGTTCAATCAGCCCCAGCATTTT. The encoded protein is CASSFAGFNQPQHF.

This sequence joins TRBV30 and TRBJ1-1; TRBD1 matches 9 bases. Losses at the gene ends were 1 base for V and 4 bases for J; bases not matched to a gene: 1. Germline CDR1 reads GTSNPN; CDR2 reads SVGIG (reference sequence). The CDR3 spans 13 residues. The CDR3 loop is CAWSDRGLTEAFF. CDR3 bases: TGTGCCTGGAGTGACAGGGGGCTCACTGAAGCTTTCTTT.

The chain employs TRBV27 and TRBJ2-3; 10 nucleotides match TRBD2. Germline loops: CDR1 MNHEY, CDR2 SMNVEV (reference sequence). This CDR3 is built from 16 residues. J lost 2 bases, V lost 3 bases, and 5 bases had no gene match. Here the CDR3 DNA reads TGTGCCAGCAGTTTCTTAGCGGGGGGACTCACAGATACGCAGTATTTT. Translating it yields CASSFLAGGLTDTQYF.

V is TRBV5-6 and J is TRBJ1-6; D is possibly TRBD1 (6 bases). The CDR3 length is 12 residues. V was trimmed by 4 bases and J by 13 bases, leaving 12 bases between them. CDR1 SGHDT and CDR2 YYEEEE come from the germline V gene. The CDR3 protein is CASSLGTSPLHF. CDR3 DNA: TGTGCCAGCAGCCTCGGGACAAGTCCCCTCCACTTT.

The V gene is TRBV7-9, the J gene TRBJ2-5, with 8 nucleotides matching TRBD2. The CDR3 covers 19 residues. Germline V CDR1 and CDR2: SEHNR, FQNEAQ (reference sequence). Losses at the gene ends were 5 bases for V and 4 bases for J; bases not matched to a gene: 21. The CDR3 protein is CASSHPGRAGNGVLETQYF. CDR3 sequence (DNA): TGTGCCAGCAGCCACCCCGGGAGGGCCGGAAACGGGGTATTAGAGACCCAGTACTTC.

V gene TRBV11-1 combines with J gene TRBJ2-1; 7 bases agree with TRBD2. After removal of 3 bases from V and 6 bases from J, the junction contained 5 bases not matched to a gene. Looked up from germline, CDR1 is SGHAT and CDR2 is FQDESV (reference sequence). The CDR3 is 14 residues long. The CDR3, as DNA: TGTGCCAGCAGCTTCTTGGGACTACTCAATGAGCAGTTCTTC. Its protein product is CASSFLGLLNEQFF.

The gene calls are TRBV5-4 and TRBJ2-3, with D tentatively TRBD1 or TRBD2 (6 bases each). CDR3 size: 13 residues. V lost 5 bases, J lost 6 bases, and 13 bases lay in between. Germline CDR1 SGHNT, CDR2 YYREEE (reference sequence). CDR3 nucleotide sequence: TGTGCCAGCAGGGAGGGGGTTTCGGATACGCAGTATTTT. It codes for CASREGVSDTQYF.

The chain links TRBV27 to TRBJ2-7; 12 bases fit TRBD2. V was clipped by 0 bases and J by 4 bases; unmatched bases: 4. This CDR3 region has 16 residues. Germline-derived CDR1 and CDR2 are MNHEY and SMNVEV (reference sequence). In DNA, the CDR3 is TGTGCCAGCAGTTTATCGACTAGCGGGAGATTTTACGAGCAGTACTTC. This encodes CASSLSTSGRFYEQYF.